The source of this TCR beta chain is a study of radiotherapy plus CTLA-4 blockade in lung cancer. Study information: Across the patients, objective responses occurred in more than 15%, and disease control in under 40%. Overall study results and limits: There was expansion of tumor-derived TCR clones in blood after radiotherapy plus ipilimumab. Early blood T cell clone changes and increased post-radiation serum interferon-beta were reportedly the strongest response predictors.

This table comes from immunoSEQ multiplex PCR, and its TCRdb copy is limited to in-frame clones, with some not included. The table lists around 55,000 clones, about 80% of them singletons. In regard to this clone: The antigen is unknown.

CDR1 is ENHRY and CDR2 is SYGVKD in the germline V gene. V gave up 0 bases and J gave up 0 bases; unmatched junction bases: 17. The length of the CDR3 is 22 residues. The receptor was isolated from a human donor with non-small cell lung cancer whose response to radiotherapy plus ipilimumab could not be evaluated. This specimen was peripheral blood, taken from a patient treated with radiotherapy plus ipilimumab. The chain has TRBV10-3 and TRBJ2-1; 10 nucleotides line up with TRBD2. The DNA of the CDR3 is TGTGCCATCAGTGAGTCCTATTCGATAGTAGCGGGGGGCTTAAGCTCCTACAATGAGCAGTTCTTC. Its translation is CAISESYSIVAGGLSSYNEQFF.